The 8 T cell receptor beta chains in this list originate from one sample, sequenced in a study of neurological immune-mediated disorders (dated by TCRdb to the late 2010s). The method behind the library was 5' RACE. The sequencer listed for this sample is Illumina HiSeq 2500. In-frame beta chains were kept once TCRdb had trimmed the public reads at Q25 with fastp and called clones with MiXCR. For every CDR3 protein sequence, its rows merge into one entry that carries the most common genes and DNA. Across this sample there are roughly 65,000 distinct CDR3 sequences, with around 4% seen only once. Of the sample, roughly 2.7% is held by the ten largest clones. The sample comprised PBMCs. The receptors were gathered from a man in his forties or fifties with multiple sclerosis.

This clonotype was counted at least ten times. The chain has TRBV4-1 and TRBJ2-7, with TRBD1 identical over 7 bases. The germline gives CDR1 MGHRA, CDR2 YSYEKL. The CDR3 is made up of 16 amino acids. V shed 5 bases and J 3 bases; nucleotides not matched to a gene: 13. CDR3 nucleotides: TGCGCCAGCAGCAGCCCCGAGAGGGGGCGCAGCTACGAGCAGTACTTC. It yields the protein CASSSPERGRSYEQYF.

This clonotype has ten or more counts. The chain employs TRBV5-1 and TRBJ2-1, with TRBD1 matching over 7 bases. Germline V gene sequence: CDR1 SGHRS, CDR2 YFSETQ. V trimming: 4 bases; J trimming: 9 bases; junction bases outside the gene matches: 13. The CDR3 sequence is 15 residues long. In DNA, the CDR3 is TGCGCCAGCAGCACAACAGGGGTAGAGTGGGGTGAGCAGTTCTTC. Translation: CASSTTGVEWGEQFF.

This clonotype was picked up many times. Germline and junction disagree at one end, which may indicate a read error. V gene TRBV5-6 combines with J gene TRBJ2-7, with TRBD2 matching 9 bases. Germline CDR1 reads SGHDT; CDR2 reads YYEEEE. This CDR3 has 19 amino acids. The CDR3 DNA reads TGTGCCAGCAGCTTGTCTAATTTTCGAAGCGGGGGGACCTCCCCTTTAACGGACTTC. It is translated as CASSLSNFRSGGTSPLTDF.

The table lists this clonotype with many counts. The rearrangement links TRBV5-1 to TRBJ2-1, with D maybe TRBD2 (5 bases). The CDR3 is made up of 13 amino acids. Trimming took off 2 bases at V and 15 bases at J, with 18 bases between the two ends. Per the germline V gene, CDR1 is SGHRS and CDR2 is YFSETQ. The CDR3 DNA reads as TGCGCCAGCAGCTTAGGGAGCAGCCAGCGGCCGTTCTTC. The encoded protein is CASSLGSSQRPFF.

The rearrangement uses TRBV6-6 and TRBJ2-4; possibly TRBD1 for D (5 bases). The germline CDR1 and CDR2 sequences are MNHNY and SVGAGI (reference sequence). The CDR3 sequence is 17 residues long. Trimming cost V 2 bases and J 10 bases, with 24 bases left between them. The CDR3 here is CASSYDRGNARGKIQYF. The CDR3 coding sequence is TGTGCCAGCAGTTACGATAGGGGAAACGCAAGGGGAAAAATTCAGTACTTC.

The table lists this clonotype with many counts. The chain combines TRBV20-1 with TRBJ1-3; TRBD1 agrees at 10 bases. CDR1 is DFQATT, CDR2 SNEGSKA, per germline (reference sequence). With V trimmed by 6 bases and J by 4 bases, 6 bases remained unmatched. CDR3 length: 14 residues. CDR3 bases: TGCAGTGCAAGACAGGGGGCAGGAGGAAACACCATATATTTT. Amino acids: CSARQGAGGNTIYF.

The table lists this clonotype with many counts. The J gene is TRBJ2-2, the V gene TRBV4-3; D possibly corresponds to TRBD2 (5 bases). Germline CDR1 reads LGHNA; CDR2 reads YSLEER. The CDR3 consists of 16 residues. Trimming shortened V by 4 bases and J by 6 bases, and 18 bases separated the two germline ends. In nucleotides, the CDR3 is TGCGCCAGCAGCCCCTTTGTACAAACGGAGGCCGGGGAGCTGTTTTTT. Amino acids: CASSPFVQTEAGELFF.

This clonotype was seen ten or more times. The V gene is TRBV5-1, the J gene TRBJ2-2, with D possibly matching TRBD1 (6 bases). This CDR3 is 14 amino acids long. Trimming removed 6 bases from V and 1 base from J, with 10 bases in between. Germline V gene data show CDR1 as SGHRS and CDR2 as YFSETQ. The CDR3 DNA sequence: TGCGCCAGCAACCCACAGGGGAACACCGGGGAGCTGTTTTTT. It translates to CASNPQGNTGELFF.